Below are 18 T cell receptor beta chains sequenced from a single sample in a study of T cell responses to AZD1222 COVID-19 vaccine. The assay was immunoSEQ multiplex PCR, and TCRdb's table has in-frame clones only and misses some. Among 100,000 to 150,000 clones listed, approximately 88% were seen once. Here the sequenced sample was peripheral blood, taken on day 0 of AZD1222 vaccination. These receptors originate from an adult in good health.

The chain combines TRBV18 with TRBJ2-5; D is uncertain. Germline CDR1 KGHSH, CDR2 LQKENI. V lost 4 bases, J lost 4 bases, and 13 bases lay in between. The CDR3 runs to 14 residues. The CDR3 sequence: CASSLMRFLETQYF. The CDR3 DNA reads TGTGCCAGCTCACTTATGAGGTTCCTAGAGACCCAGTACTTC. Full variable domain (rest looked up from reference TRBV18 and TRBJ2-5): NAGVMQNPRHLVRRRGQEARLRCSPMKGHSHVYWYRQLPEEGLKFMVYLQKENIIDESGMPKERFSAEFPKEGPSILRIQQVVRGDSAAYFCASSLMRFLETQYFGPGTRLLVL.

The chain uses TRBV6-5 and TRBJ2-1; 8 nucleotides agree with TRBD1. J gave up 7 bases and V 0 bases, and 5 bases lay outside the gene matches. The CDR3 runs 15 residues. Germline-derived CDR1 and CDR2 are MNHEY and SVGAGI. The CDR3 is CASSYSYTGGNEQFF. In nucleotides, the CDR3 is TGTGCCAGCAGTTACTCGTACACAGGGGGTAATGAGCAGTTCTTC.

This chain joins TRBV7-2 and TRBJ1-5, with D uncertain. From germline, CDR1 is SGHTA and CDR2 FQGNSA. Trimming shortened V by 1 base and J by 5 bases, and 12 bases separated the two germline ends. The CDR3 is made up of 15 amino acids. The CDR3 region is CASSLVAADDQPQHF. CDR3 nucleotide sequence: TGTGCCAGCAGCTTAGTAGCTGCGGATGATCAGCCCCAGCATTTT.

The rearrangement uses TRBV5-1 and TRBJ2-2; D gene uncertain. Trimming took off 4 bases at V and 0 bases at J, with 13 bases between the two ends. The CDR3 has 16 residues. Per germline, CDR1 SGHRS and CDR2 YFSETQ. The CDR3 reads CASSNIDGTNTGELFF. CDR3 coding DNA: TGCGCCAGCAGCAATATCGACGGCACGAACACCGGGGAGCTGTTTTTT. The complete variable domain, with remaining parts taken from reference TRBV5-1 and TRBJ2-2, reads KAGVTQTPRYLIKTRGQQVTLSCSPISGHRSVSWYQQTPGQGLQFLFEYFSETQRNKGNFPGRFSGRQFSNSRSEMNVSTLELGDSALYLCASSNIDGTNTGELFFGEGSRLTVL.

The chain links TRBV5-6 to TRBJ2-4; unclear D gene. The CDR3 is made up of 17 amino acids. CDR1 SGHDT and CDR2 YYEEEE come from the germline V gene. With 4 bases removed from V and 0 bases from J, the gap between germline ends came to 17 bases. In nucleotides, the CDR3 is TGTGCCAGCAGCCCCCCGGACGCCGGGCCAGCCAAAAACATTCAGTACTTC. Its translation is CASSPPDAGPAKNIQYF.

The rearrangement links TRBV11-2 to TRBJ1-2; no reliable D call. The CDR3 sequence is 14 residues long. V was cut by 3 bases and J by 1 base, with 9 bases left in between. CDR1 and CDR2 from the germline V gene are SGHAT and FQNNGV. CDR3 amino acids: CASSFNSYNYGYTF. The CDR3 DNA follows: TGTGCCAGCAGCTTTAACAGCTATAACTATGGCTACACCTTC.

The sample holds many counts of this clone. Other DNA sequences in the sample encode the same CDR3. The J gene is TRBJ2-2, the V gene TRBV4-2; 9 nucleotides agree with TRBD1. Germline loops: CDR1 LGHNA, CDR2 YNFKEQ. The CDR3 spans 16 residues. V shed 11 bases, J shed 6 bases, and the junction held 16 bases outside the gene matches. The CDR3 nucleotides read TGTGCCCCCAGCCAAGACAGGGGGGGGTTGTCCGGGGAGCTGTTTTTT. This codes for CAPSQDRGGLSGELFF.

This chain uses TRBV6-6 with TRBJ2-7; D remains unclear. CDR3 length: 13 amino acids. From germline, CDR1 is MNHNY and CDR2 SVGAGI (reference sequence). Trimming took 2 bases from V and 3 from J, leaving 8 bases between them. The CDR3 sequence: CASSYPPFYEQYF. CDR3 nucleotide sequence: TGTGCCAGCAGTTACCCTCCTTTCTACGAGCAGTACTTC.

Only one count was recorded for this clone. V and J are TRBV19 and TRBJ1-3, with TRBD1 matching over 7 bases. CDR3 length: 16 amino acids. V was clipped by 3 bases and J by 0 bases; unmatched bases: 5. Per germline, CDR1 LNHDA and CDR2 SQIVND (reference sequence). As DNA, the CDR3 is TGTGCCAGTAGTATCTGGGACAGCTACTCTGGAAACACCATATATTTT. Translating gives CASSIWDSYSGNTIYF. The full variable domain, completed using reference TRBV19 and TRBJ1-3, is DGGITQSPKYLFRKEGQNVTLSCEQNLNHDAMYWYRQDPGQGLRLIYYSQIVNDFQKGDIAEGYSVSREKKESFPLTVTSAQKNPTAFYLCASSIWDSYSGNTIYFGEGSWLTVV.

The V and J genes are TRBV7-2 and TRBJ2-2; D possibly corresponds to TRBD1 (5 bases). This CDR3 spans 15 amino acids. CDR1 and CDR2 from the germline V gene are SGHTA and FQGNSA. Trimming stripped 4 bases from V and 7 bases from J, with 16 bases between. CDR3 sequence (DNA): TGTGCCAGCAGCTCCCGGACAAGACCAAACGGGGAGCTGTTTTTT. Its protein product is CASSSRTRPNGELFF. Full variable domain (missing parts from reference TRBV7-2 and TRBJ2-2): GAGVSQSPSNKVTEKGKDVELRCDPISGHTALYWYRQSLGQGLEFLIYFQGNSAPDKSGLPSDRFSAERTGGSVSTLTIQRTQQEDSAVYLCASSSRTRPNGELFFGEGSRLTVL.

About this clone: The same CDR3 is also encoded by other DNA sequences in this sample. The chain uses TRBV2 and TRBJ1-3; possible D gene TRBD1, 6 bases. Trimming pared 6 bases from V and 0 bases from J, leaving 9 bases between. CDR3 length equals 14 residues. Germline lookup yields CDR1 SNHLY and CDR2 FYNNEI. The CDR3 nucleotides read TGTGCCAGCAGGGACAGTTCCTCTGGAAACACCATATATTTT. This encodes CASRDSSSGNTIYF.

The genes are TRBV19 and TRBJ2-2; D unclear. The CDR3 length is 12 residues. Germline V gene lookup returns CDR1 LNHDA and CDR2 SQIVND (reference sequence). The V and J ends lost 5 bases and 6 bases respectively, with 7 bases between them. CDR3 sequence: CASSFFAGELFF. The DNA for the CDR3 is TGTGCCAGTAGTTTTTTCGCCGGGGAGCTGTTTTTT.

A single count supports this clone. The chain carries TRBV12-5 and TRBJ2-1, with a possible D match to TRBD2 (6 bases). Germline V CDR1 and CDR2: LGHNT, FRNRAP. V lost 0 bases, J lost 5 bases, and 17 bases lay in between. The CDR3 extends over 17 amino acids. In DNA form, the CDR3 reads TGTGCTAGTGGTTTGGTAGGTCTGCGGAGGGTCCACAATGAGCAGTTCTTC. Translated, it gives CASGLVGLRRVHNEQFF.

The rearrangement uses TRBV5-1 and TRBJ2-1; 9 bases align to TRBD1. The CDR3 covers 12 residues. Trimming cost V 4 bases and J 8 bases; bases outside gene matches: 1. Germline V CDR1 and CDR2: SGHRS, YFSETQ. The CDR3: CASSRDRDEQFF. CDR3 DNA sequence: TGCGCCAGCAGCCGGGACAGGGATGAGCAGTTCTTC.

The CDR3 here is CASGWYAGELFF. In nucleotides, the CDR3 is TGTGCTAGTGGATGGTATGCCGGGGAGCTGTTTTTT. The chain is built from TRBV12-5 and TRBJ2-2; no reliable D call. This CDR3 region has 12 residues. V lost 6 bases and J 6 bases, leaving 8 bases between the germline ends. CDR1 and CDR2 from the germline V gene are LGHNT and FRNRAP.

The genes are TRBV4-3 and TRBJ2-5; 10 nucleotides agree with TRBD2. Germline-derived CDR1 and CDR2 are LGHNA and YSLEER. CDR3 length: 13 residues. The J segment lost 5 bases and the V segment lost 10 bases, leaving 7 bases of the junction unmatched. This CDR3 reads CATAGGRGETQYF. For the CDR3, the DNA is TGCGCCACAGCGGGGGGGCGAGGTGAGACCCAGTACTTC.

The chain uses TRBV6-4 and TRBJ2-7; D may be TRBD1 (6 bases). V lost 8 bases and J lost 5, with 19 bases in between. Germline lookup yields CDR1 MRHNA and CDR2 SNTAGT. The CDR3 contains 14 residues. The CDR3 region is CASLTRDTSDEQYF. CDR3 nucleotide sequence: TGTGCCAGCCTTACCCGGGACACCTCTGACGAGCAGTACTTC.

The V call is TRBV7-2, the J call TRBJ1-5, with a possible D match to TRBD1 (6 bases). The germline V and J ends were trimmed by 4 bases and 10 bases, with 20 bases remaining between them. This CDR3 is 15 amino acids long. Germline CDR1 reads SGHTA; CDR2 reads FQGNSA. CDR3 sequence: CASSSSGTRDVPQHF. For the CDR3, the DNA is TGTGCCAGCAGCTCTTCCGGGACACGGGATGTACCCCAGCATTTT.